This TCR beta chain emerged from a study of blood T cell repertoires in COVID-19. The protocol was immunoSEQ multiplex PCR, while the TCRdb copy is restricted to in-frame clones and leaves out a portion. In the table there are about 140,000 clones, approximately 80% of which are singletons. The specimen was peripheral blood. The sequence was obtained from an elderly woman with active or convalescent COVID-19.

The CDR3: CATGGPQENYGYTF. CDR3 nucleotides: TGTGCCACCGGGGGGCCGCAGGAGAACTATGGCTACACCTTC. This sequence joins TRBV5-6 and TRBJ1-2, with TRBD1 as a possible D gene (6 bases). The CDR3 runs 14 residues. V was trimmed by 9 bases and J by 2 bases, leaving 17 bases between them. In germline, CDR1 is SGHDT, CDR2 YYEEEE.